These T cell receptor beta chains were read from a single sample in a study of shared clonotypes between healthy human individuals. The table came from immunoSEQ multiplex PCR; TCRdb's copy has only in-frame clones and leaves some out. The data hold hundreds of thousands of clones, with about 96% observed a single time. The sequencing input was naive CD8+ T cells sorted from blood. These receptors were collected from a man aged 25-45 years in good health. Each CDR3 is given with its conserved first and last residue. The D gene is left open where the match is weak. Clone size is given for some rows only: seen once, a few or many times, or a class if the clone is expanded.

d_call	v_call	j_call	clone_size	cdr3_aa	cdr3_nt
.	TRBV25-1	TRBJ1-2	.	CASTTGGGGYTF	TGTGCCAGCACGACCGGCGGGGGTGGCTACACCTTC
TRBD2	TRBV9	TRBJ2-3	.	CASSVASGKEVDTQYF	TGTGCCAGCAGCGTAGCGAGCGGGAAGGAGGTAGATACGCAGTATTTT
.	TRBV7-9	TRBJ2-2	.	CASSSSGLNTGELFF	TGTGCCAGCAGCTCGAGCGGGCTAAACACCGGGGAGCTGTTTTTT
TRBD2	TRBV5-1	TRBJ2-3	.	CASSSGTSSGHTQYF	TGCGCCAGCAGCTCGGGGACTAGCTCAGGGCATACGCAGTATTTT
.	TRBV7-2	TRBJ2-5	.	CASSLMVAGLAETQYF	TGTGCCAGCAGCTTAATGGTCGCAGGGCTTGCGGAGACCCAGTACTTC
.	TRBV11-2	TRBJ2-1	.	CASSSGRGPYNEQFF	TGTGCCAGCAGCTCGGGGAGAGGTCCCTACAATGAGCAGTTCTTC
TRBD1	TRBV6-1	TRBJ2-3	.	CASSDRTGSTDTQYF	TGTGCCAGCAGTGACCGGACAGGGAGCACAGATACGCAGTATTTT
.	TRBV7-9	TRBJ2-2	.	CASSSWSGRATGELFF	TGTGCCAGCAGCAGTTGGTCTGGGCGGGCTACCGGGGAGCTGTTTTTT
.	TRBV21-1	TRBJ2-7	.	CASSKREPPDEQYF	TGTGCCAGCAGCAAAAGGGAACCCCCCGACGAGCAGTACTTC
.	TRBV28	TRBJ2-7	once	CASSFPGEYEQYF	TGTGCCAGCAGTTTCCCGGGAGAGTACGAGCAGTACTTC
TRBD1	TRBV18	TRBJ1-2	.	CASSPLDRDRTNYGYTF	TGTGCCAGCTCACCACTGGACCGGGACAGAACTAACTATGGCTACACCTTC
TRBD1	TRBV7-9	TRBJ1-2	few	CASSQTGNYGYTF	TGTGCCAGCAGCCAGACAGGGAACTATGGCTACACCTTC
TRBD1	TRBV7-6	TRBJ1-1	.	CASSLAWGQGSPGAEAFF	TGTGCCAGCAGCTTAGCCTGGGGACAGGGGTCGCCGGGGGCTGAAGCTTTCTTT
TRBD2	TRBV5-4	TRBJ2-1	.	CASSSGTSGSEWYNEQFF	TGTGCCAGCAGCTCCGGGACTAGCGGGAGTGAATGGTACAATGAGCAGTTCTTC
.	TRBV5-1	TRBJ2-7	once	CASSLEGDEQYF	TGCGCCAGCAGCTTGGAAGGGGACGAGCAGTACTTC
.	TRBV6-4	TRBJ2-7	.	CASKKQYF	TGTGCCAGCAAAAAGCAGTACTTC
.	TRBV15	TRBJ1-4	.	CATSSTPEPGTELFF	TGTGCCACCAGCAGTACCCCGGAACCGGGGACGGAACTGTTTTTT
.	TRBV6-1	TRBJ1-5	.	CASSEFRGNQPQHF	TGTGCCAGCAGTGAATTCAGGGGCAATCAGCCCCAGCATTTT
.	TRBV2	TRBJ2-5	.	CASSEGVGTQYF	TGTGCCAGCAGTGAAGGGGTAGGGACCCAGTACTTC
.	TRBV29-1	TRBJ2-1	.	CSESAAGNEQFF	TGCAGCGAATCCGCAGCGGGCAATGAGCAGTTCTTC
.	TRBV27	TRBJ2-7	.	CASSLTRGREQYF	TGTGCCAGCAGTCTCACTCGGGGACGGGAGCAGTACTTC
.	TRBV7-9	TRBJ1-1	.	CASRDVQGPEAFF	TGTGCCAGCAGGGACGTACAGGGCCCTGAAGCTTTCTTT
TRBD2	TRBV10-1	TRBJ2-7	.	CASSESIAGSSYEQYF	TGCGCCAGCAGTGAGTCGATAGCGGGGAGCTCCTACGAGCAGTACTTC
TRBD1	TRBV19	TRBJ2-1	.	CASSTAQDRGKYNEQFF	TGTGCCAGTAGTACCGCCCAGGACAGGGGAAAATACAATGAGCAGTTCTTC
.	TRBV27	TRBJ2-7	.	CASSLPGAAYEQYF	TGTGCCAGCAGTTTGCCGGGGGCTGCGTACGAGCAGTACTTC
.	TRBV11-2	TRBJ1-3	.	CASSLGQGYGNTIYF	TGTGCCAGCAGCTTGGGGCAGGGGTACGGAAACACCATATATTTT
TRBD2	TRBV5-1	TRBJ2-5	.	CASSLTSGPFQETQYF	TGCGCCAGCAGCCTGACTAGCGGGCCCTTCCAAGAGACCCAGTACTTC
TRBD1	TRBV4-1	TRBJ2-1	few	CASSQAGTGTYNEQFF	TGCGCCAGCAGCCAAGCCGGGACAGGGACGTACAATGAGCAGTTCTTC
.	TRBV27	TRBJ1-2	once	CASSLSKVYGYTF	TGTGCCAGCAGTTTATCGAAGGTCTATGGCTACACCTTC
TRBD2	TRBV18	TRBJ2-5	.	CASSPQAGAETQYF	TGTGCCAGCTCACCACAAGCGGGAGCAGAGACCCAGTACTTC
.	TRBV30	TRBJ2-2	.	CAWSVGRGTGELFF	TGTGCCTGGAGTGTAGGCAGGGGTACCGGGGAGCTGTTTTTT